One and the same sample provided the 14 T cell receptor beta chains below, sequenced in a study of T cells in Graves' hyperthyroidism and ophthalmopathy. Amplification targeted TCR beta CDR3 regions from RNA transcripts. The HTBI set primed first-round TCR CDR3 RT-PCR. Each CDR3 protein gets one entry after TCRdb re-called the multiplex PCR reads with MiXCR. The table records 300,000 to 450,000 distinct CDR3 sequences, over 11% of them present only once. Sequencing was carried out using blood. The receptors come from a woman aged 60-70 years with Graves' hyperthyroidism.

This clonotype appeared many times. The rearrangement uses TRBV3-1 and TRBJ2-1; D gene unclear. The CDR3 length is 13 residues. Per germline, CDR1 LGHDT and CDR2 YNNKEL (reference sequence). The germline V and J ends were trimmed by 0 bases and 8 bases, with 8 bases remaining between them. The chain's CDR3 is CASSQDWYHEQFF. DNA of the CDR3: TGTGCCAGCAGCCAAGATTGGTACCATGAGCAGTTCTTC.

This clonotype appeared many times. V is TRBV27 and J is TRBJ1-5, with a tentative D call TRBD1 (5 bases). V dropped 1 base and J dropped 1 base, with 8 bases sitting between them. The CDR3 spans 15 residues. Germline loops: CDR1 MNHEY, CDR2 SMNVEV (reference sequence). The CDR3 sequence is CASSLLWGSNQPQHF. The DNA for the CDR3 is TGTGCCAGCAGTTTATTGTGGGGGAGCAATCAGCCCCAGCATTTT.

Many counts were recorded for this clonotype. The rearrangement joins TRBV5-1 to TRBJ2-3; tentatively, D is TRBD2 (8 bases). Trimming stripped 6 bases from V and 0 bases from J, with 17 bases between. The length of the CDR3 is 16 residues. Germline CDR1 SGHRS, CDR2 YFSETQ. In DNA, the CDR3 is TGCGCCAGCATCGAGGGGGCTAGCGGGAGCACAGATACGCAGTATTTT. Protein product: CASIEGASGSTDTQYF.

This clonotype has ten or more counts. The V call is TRBV11-2, the J call TRBJ2-3; no definite D call. Deletions cut 5 bases from V and 3 bases from J, with 12 bases between. Germline CDR1 and CDR2: SGHAT and FQNNGV. The CDR3 sequence is 14 residues long. CDR3 nucleotide sequence: TGTGCCAGCAGCCCACGGATCGGAACAGATACGCAGTATTTT. Amino acids: CASSPRIGTDTQYF.

This clonotype was recorded many times. J is TRBJ2-1 and V is TRBV10-3, with 7 positions matching TRBD2. CDR1 and CDR2 (germline): ENHRY, SYGVKD. The CDR3 has 14 residues. Losses at the gene ends were 7 bases for V and 9 bases for J; bases not matched to a gene: 12. The CDR3 reads CAINGGARGGEQFF. CDR3 DNA sequence: TGTGCCATCAACGGCGGGGCCCGCGGGGGTGAGCAGTTCTTC.

This clonotype came up many times. This chain uses TRBV11-3 with TRBJ2-7; D call uncertain. CDR1 and CDR2 from the germline V gene are SGHNT and YENEEA. The V gene lost 0 bases and the J gene lost 3 bases, with 15 bases spanning the gap. This CDR3 has 16 residues. The CDR3 DNA reads TGTGCCAGCAGCTTAGATGTTGCCGACCGCGACTACGAGCAGTACTTC. Its protein product is CASSLDVADRDYEQYF. Full variable domain (missing parts from reference TRBV11-3 and TRBJ2-7): EAGVVQSPRYKIIEKKQPVAFWCNPISGHNTLYWYLQNLGQGPELLIRYENEEAVDDSQLPKDRFSAERLKGVDSTLKIQPAELGDSAVYLCASSLDVADRDYEQYFGPGTRLTVT.

Many counts were recorded for this clonotype. The chain combines TRBV2 with TRBJ2-1, with 11 bases aligning to TRBD2. Germline V gives CDR1 SNHLY, CDR2 FYNNEI. The CDR3 sequence is 16 residues long. With 7 bases clipped from V and 5 bases from J, the junction kept 10 bases outside the gene matches. The CDR3 DNA sequence: TGTGCCAGCACTATGGGGCTAGCGGGAGGCAACAATGAGCAGTTCTTC. This encodes CASTMGLAGGNNEQFF.

This clonotype was counted a few times. The chain uses TRBV6-5 and TRBJ1-1, with D tentatively TRBD1 (5 bases). V shed 3 bases and J shed 5 bases, with 10 bases lying between them. CDR3 size: 13 residues. Germline values: CDR1 MNHEY, CDR2 SVGAGI. The CDR3 region is CASSYQGSTEAFF. The CDR3 DNA is TGTGCCAGCAGTTATCAGGGTTCTACTGAAGCTTTCTTT.

This clonotype was seen many times. This sequence joins TRBV2 and TRBJ2-5; TRBD2 matches at 9 bases. Looked up from germline, CDR1 is SNHLY and CDR2 is FYNNEI. After removal of 6 bases from V and 0 bases from J, the junction contained 14 bases not matched to a gene. CDR3 length: 18 residues. CDR3 in DNA: TGTGCCAGCAGCGCAAGGACTAGCGCCCACCTGTACCAAGAGACCCAGTACTTC. It encodes CASSARTSAHLYQETQYF.

This clonotype showed up many times. The CDR3 sequence is CASTPKYLGRPYEQYF. In DNA, the CDR3 is TGTGCCAGCACTCCCAAGTACCTAGGACGACCCTACGAGCAGTACTTC. The chain employs TRBV6-1 and TRBJ2-7; D is unresolved. The germline V gene has CDR1 MNHNS and CDR2 SASEGT. This CDR3 has 16 amino acids. V shed 7 bases and J shed 2 bases, with 21 bases lying between them.

In its sample, this clonotype was seen many times. The rearrangement links TRBV18 to TRBJ2-7, with 9 positions matching TRBD2. This CDR3 region has 17 residues. The J segment lost 2 bases and the V segment lost 3 bases, leaving 11 bases of the junction unmatched. Per germline, CDR1 KGHSH and CDR2 LQKENI. The CDR3 sequence is CASSPLGQAGGAYEQYF. The CDR3 nucleotides are TGTGCCAGCTCACCGCTCGGGCAAGCGGGAGGAGCCTACGAGCAGTACTTC.

This clonotype was counted at least ten times. The rearrangement joins TRBV6-2 or TRBV6-3 to TRBJ2-7; no clear D. This CDR3 is 11 amino acids long. In germline, CDR1 is MNHEY, CDR2 SVGEGT. Trimming cost V 5 bases and J 6 bases, with 8 bases left between them. The CDR3 sequence is CASSRIGEQYF. The CDR3 region has the DNA TGTGCCAGCAGTAGGATTGGCGAGCAGTACTTC.

This clonotype has at least ten counts. This chain uses TRBV28 with TRBJ2-5; unclear D gene. Germline assignment: CDR1 MDHEN and CDR2 SYDVKM. The CDR3 spans 15 residues. The V end lost 4 bases, the J end lost 11 bases, and 23 bases lay between the germline ends. CDR3 coding DNA: TGTGCCAGCAGTTATGGGTCGCGGTTAGTGATGAAACAGTACTTC. Translating it yields CASSYGSRLVMKQYF. Together with reference TRBV28 and TRBJ2-5, the CDR3 gives the full variable domain: DVKVTQSSRYLVKRTGEKVFLECVQDMDHENMFWYRQDPGLGLRLIYFSYDVKMKEKGDIPEGYSVSREKKERFSLILESASTNQTSMYLCASSYGSRLVMKQYFGPGTRLLVL.

The V gene is TRBV6-1, the J gene TRBJ2-1; TRBD2 is a possible D gene (5 bases). This CDR3 has 14 amino acids. V was pared by 6 bases and J by 5 bases, with 14 bases between. The germline V gene has CDR1 MNHNS and CDR2 SASEGT. CDR3 nucleotide sequence: TGTGCCAGCAGCCACAGCGGACCCAACAATGAGCAGTTCTTC. This encodes CASSHSGPNNEQFF.